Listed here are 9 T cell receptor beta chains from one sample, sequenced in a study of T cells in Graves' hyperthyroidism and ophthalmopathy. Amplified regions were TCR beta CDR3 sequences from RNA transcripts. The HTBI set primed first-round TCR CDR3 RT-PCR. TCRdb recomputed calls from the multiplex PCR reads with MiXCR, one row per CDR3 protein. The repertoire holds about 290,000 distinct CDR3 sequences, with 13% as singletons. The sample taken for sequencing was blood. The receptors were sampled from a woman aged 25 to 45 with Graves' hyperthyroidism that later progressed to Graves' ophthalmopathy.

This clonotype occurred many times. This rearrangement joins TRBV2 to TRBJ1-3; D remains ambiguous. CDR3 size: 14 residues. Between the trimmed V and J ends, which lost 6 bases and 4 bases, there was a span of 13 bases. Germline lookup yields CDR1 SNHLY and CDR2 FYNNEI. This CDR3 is CASRPNTSGNTIYF. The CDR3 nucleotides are TGTGCCAGCAGGCCTAACACGAGCGGAAACACCATATATTTT.

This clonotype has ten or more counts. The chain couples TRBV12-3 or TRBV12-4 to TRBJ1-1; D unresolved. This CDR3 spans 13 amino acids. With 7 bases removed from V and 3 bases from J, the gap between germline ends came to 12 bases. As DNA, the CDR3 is TGTGCCAGCACCCTCGAGACACACACTGAAGCTTTCTTT. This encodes CASTLETHTEAFF.

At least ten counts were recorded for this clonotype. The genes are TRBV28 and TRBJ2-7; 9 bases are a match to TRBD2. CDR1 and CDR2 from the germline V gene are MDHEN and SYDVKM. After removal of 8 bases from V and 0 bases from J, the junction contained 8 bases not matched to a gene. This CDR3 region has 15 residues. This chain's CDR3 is CASRGYSGSSYEQYF. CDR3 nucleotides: TGTGCCAGCCGAGGGTATAGCGGGAGCTCCTACGAGCAGTACTTC.

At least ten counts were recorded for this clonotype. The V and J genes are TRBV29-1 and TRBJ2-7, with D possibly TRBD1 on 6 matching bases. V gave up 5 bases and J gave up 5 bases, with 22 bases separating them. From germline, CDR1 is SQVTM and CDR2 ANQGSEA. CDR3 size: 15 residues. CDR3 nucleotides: TGCAGCGTTCTACACCCAGGGGTGGATTTCCACGAGCAGTACTTC. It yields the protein CSVLHPGVDFHEQYF.

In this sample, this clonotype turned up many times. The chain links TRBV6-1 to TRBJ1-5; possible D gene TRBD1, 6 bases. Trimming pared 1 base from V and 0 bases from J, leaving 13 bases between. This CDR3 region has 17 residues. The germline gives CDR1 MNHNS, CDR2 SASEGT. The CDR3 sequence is CASSEEGDDYSNQPQHF. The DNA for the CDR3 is TGTGCCAGCAGTGAAGAGGGGGACGATTATAGCAATCAGCCCCAGCATTTT.

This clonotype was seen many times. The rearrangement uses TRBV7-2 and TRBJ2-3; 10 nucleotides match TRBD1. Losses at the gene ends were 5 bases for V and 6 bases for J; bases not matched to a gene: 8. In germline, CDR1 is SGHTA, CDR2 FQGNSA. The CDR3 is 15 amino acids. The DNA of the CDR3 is TGTGCCAGCAGCCGGAGGACAGGGGGGGTGGATACGCAGTATTTT. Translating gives CASSRRTGGVDTQYF.

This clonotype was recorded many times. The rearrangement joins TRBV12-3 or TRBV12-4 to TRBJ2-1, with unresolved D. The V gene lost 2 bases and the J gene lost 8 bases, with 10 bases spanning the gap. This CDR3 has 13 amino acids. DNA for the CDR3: TGTGCCAGCAGTTTACCTCTCCGCGATGAGCAGTTCTTC. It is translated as CASSLPLRDEQFF.

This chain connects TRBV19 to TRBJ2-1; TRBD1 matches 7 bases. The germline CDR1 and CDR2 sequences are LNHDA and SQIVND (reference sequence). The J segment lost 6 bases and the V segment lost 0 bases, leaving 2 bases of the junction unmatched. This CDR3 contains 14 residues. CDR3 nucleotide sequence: TGTGCCAGTAGTATAGATGCAGGGGGCAATGAGCAGTTCTTC. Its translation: CASSIDAGGNEQFF.

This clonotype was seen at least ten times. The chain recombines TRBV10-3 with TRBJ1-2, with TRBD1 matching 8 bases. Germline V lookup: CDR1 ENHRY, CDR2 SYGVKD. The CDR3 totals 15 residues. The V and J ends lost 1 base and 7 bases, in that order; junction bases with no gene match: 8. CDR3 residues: CAISELSQGAGGYTF. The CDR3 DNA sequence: TGTGCCATCAGTGAGTTAAGCCAGGGGGCTGGTGGCTACACCTTC.